The subject of this entry is one T cell receptor beta chain. The sample comes from a study of T cells in Graves' hyperthyroidism and ophthalmopathy. Amplification of TCR beta CDR3 regions used RNA as the template. In the first-round RT-PCR of the TCR CDR3, the HTBI primer set was used. TCRdb redid the calling of the multiplex PCR reads with MiXCR, one entry per CDR3 protein. In the table there are over 650,000 distinct CDR3 sequences, 15% to 20% of which are singletons. This CDR3 is 13 amino acids long. V lost 3 bases and J lost 0, with 6 bases in between. Germline V lookup: CDR1 SNHLY, CDR2 FYNNEI. The source material was blood. This clonotype originated in a man aged 18 to 29 with Graves' hyperthyroidism. The V call is TRBV2, the J call TRBJ2-7; D possibly corresponds to TRBD2 (5 bases). The CDR3 here is CASSDGDSYEQYF. As DNA, the CDR3 is TGTGCCAGCAGTGACGGGGACTCCTACGAGCAGTACTTC.